Listed here are 13 T cell receptor beta chains from one sample, sequenced in a study of blood T cell repertoires in COVID-19 (dated by TCRdb to the early 2020s). Library preparation used the immunoSEQ multiplex PCR assay. In its TCRdb copy, this immuneACCESS table keeps in-frame sequences only and misses some clones. Where compared with another copy, unresolved V genes explain less than half of these, and the others have no known cause. The sample table contains almost 50,000 clones; only one count was recorded for 84% of them. More than 1.5% of the sample lies in the top ten. Sequenced input: peripheral blood. Source of these receptors: a man between 50 and 59 years old with acute or convalescent COVID-19.

This chain connects TRBV3-1 (or the pseudogene TRBV3-2) to TRBJ2-5, with 7 bases lining up with TRBD1. Trimming cost V 4 bases and J 1 base; bases outside gene matches: 6. The CDR3 spans 15 residues. The germline V gene encodes CDR1 LGHDT and CDR2 YNNKEL (reference sequence). The CDR3 DNA reads TGTGCCAGCAGCCCGGGGACAGCGCGCCAAGAGACCCAGTACTTC. Amino acids: CASSPGTARQETQYF.

This clone appeared a single time. This sequence joins TRBV6-5 and TRBJ1-5; D ambiguous. The CDR3 is made up of 14 amino acids. Germline loops: CDR1 MNHEY, CDR2 SVGAGI. V lost 5 bases and J 11 bases, leaving 19 bases between the germline ends. The CDR3 region has the DNA TGTGCCAGCAGTCGCGGGCGGGGAGTAGAGACCCAGCATTTT. Protein product: CASSRGRGVETQHF.

This rearrangement joins TRBV30 to TRBJ1-5; perhaps TRBD1 as D (5 bases). Trimming took off 0 bases at V and 0 bases at J, with 9 bases between the two ends. CDR1 GTSNPN and CDR2 SVGIG come from the germline V gene (reference sequence). This CDR3 has 15 amino acids. The CDR3 nucleotides are TGTGCCTGGAGTGTAGGGGCTAATAGCAATCAGCCCCAGCATTTT. Translated, it gives CAWSVGANSNQPQHF.

This chain uses TRBV9 with TRBJ2-2; tentatively, D is TRBD2 (5 bases). This CDR3 region has 13 residues. CDR1 is SGDLS, CDR2 YYNGEE, per germline. The V end was cut by 4 bases, the J end by 7 bases, with 11 bases between. This CDR3 is CASSLPAGGELFF. CDR3 in DNA: TGTGCCAGCAGCCTGCCCGCGGGCGGGGAGCTGTTTTTT.

The chain joins TRBV15 to TRBJ1-2; TRBD1 matches 7 bases. V lost 3 bases, J lost 6 bases, and 7 bases stayed unmatched. This CDR3 is 14 amino acids long. Germline CDR1 and CDR2: LNHNV and YYDKDF (reference sequence). The CDR3 is CATSRQTGPDGYTF. CDR3 nucleotide sequence: TGTGCCACCAGCAGGCAGACAGGGCCGGATGGCTACACCTTC.

This clone came up once. The chain employs TRBV6-5 and TRBJ1-4; maybe TRBD1 (6 bases). The CDR3 sequence is 16 residues long. In germline, CDR1 is MNHEY, CDR2 SVGAGI. Trimming took off 1 base at V and 7 bases at J, with 16 bases between the two ends. In DNA form, the CDR3 reads TGTGCCAGCAGTTACTTTTTCCAGGGGTTCGGTGAAAAACTGTTTTTT. Translating it yields CASSYFFQGFGEKLFF.

The V gene is TRBV25-1, the J gene TRBJ1-2; 7 nucleotides align to TRBD1. The CDR3 sequence is 14 residues long. The ends lost 4 bases at V and 7 bases at J; junction bases unmatched: 9. Germline CDR1 and CDR2: MGHDK and SYGVNS. The CDR3 reads CASSGMPGQTGYTF. CDR3 DNA: TGTGCCAGCAGTGGCATGCCGGGACAGACTGGCTACACCTTC.

The chain couples TRBV7-8 to TRBJ2-7; weak D call: TRBD2 (6 bases). V lost 5 bases, J lost 0 bases, and 11 bases lay in between. The CDR3 is made up of 14 amino acids. Germline-derived CDR1 and CDR2 are SGHVS and FQNEAQ. Here the CDR3 reads CASSPTGGSYEQYF. The CDR3 DNA reads as TGTGCCAGCAGCCCGACCGGGGGCTCCTACGAGCAGTACTTC. Variable domain in full (rest from reference TRBV7-8 and TRBJ2-7): GAGVSQSPRYKVAKRGQDVALRCDPISGHVSLFWYQQALGQGPEFLTYFQNEAQLDKSGLPSDRFFAERPEGSVSTLKIQRTQQEDSAVYLCASSPTGGSYEQYFGPGTRLTVT.

The CDR3 loop reads CASRSDFYNEQFF. The CDR3, as DNA: TGTGCCAGCAGATCGGACTTCTACAATGAGCAGTTCTTC. The chain couples TRBV6-5 to TRBJ2-1; possible D gene TRBD2, 5 bases. Germline CDR1 is MNHEY and CDR2 is SVGAGI. V gave up 6 bases and J gave up 3 bases, with 9 bases separating them. The CDR3 sequence is 13 residues long.

The chain uses TRBV11-2 and TRBJ2-7, with D unclear. The length of the CDR3 is 13 residues. Trimming cost V 4 bases and J 5 bases, with 12 bases left between them. The germline V gene encodes CDR1 SGHAT and CDR2 FQNNGV. CDR3 DNA: TGTGCCAGCAGCTGGAGACCGTTAGACGAGCAGTACTTC. This translates into CASSWRPLDEQYF.

The chain combines TRBV27 with TRBJ2-7; perhaps TRBD1 as D (5 bases). This CDR3 region has 14 residues. V shed 5 bases and J shed 3 bases, with 14 bases lying between them. Germline lookup yields CDR1 MNHEY and CDR2 SMNVEV (reference sequence). CDR3 bases: TGTGCCAGCAGTAAGCAGGGTGGCGGCTACGAGCAGTACTTC. This encodes CASSKQGGGYEQYF.

The V and J genes are TRBV7-2 and TRBJ1-2; D is unclear. Trimming stripped 2 bases from V and 7 bases from J, with 5 bases between. The germline CDR1 and CDR2 sequences are SGHTA and FQGNSA. The CDR3 loop spans 11 amino acids. The CDR3 spells CASSLLSGYTF. CDR3 in DNA: TGTGCCAGCAGCTTATTGAGTGGCTACACCTTC.

This chain joins TRBV5-5 and TRBJ2-2; unclear D gene. The CDR3 contains 14 residues. The V end lost 3 bases, the J end lost 1 base, and 7 bases lay between the germline ends. Germline CDR1 is SGHKS and CDR2 is YYEKEE (reference sequence). CDR3 nucleotide sequence: TGTGCCAGCAGCTCCCGACTGAACACCGGGGAGCTGTTTTTT. Its translation is CASSSRLNTGELFF.